This T cell receptor (beta chain) was identified during a study of blood T cell repertoires in COVID-19. The overall study: Samples taken during acute and convalescent COVID-19 were collected in the United States, Italy and Spain.

In terms of age and location, participants ranged from roughly 18 to 100 years and lived in about 25 US areas. Grouping used clinical history reported by participants in a survey and questionnaire. The CDR3 is made up of 15 amino acids. The germline V and J ends were trimmed by 6 bases and 1 base, with 14 bases remaining between them. Germline V lookup: CDR1 MNHEY, CDR2 SVGAGI. Source study methods: Nucleated cell counts were estimated from reference gene primer amplification. Libraries were prepared by immunoSEQ multiplex PCR; TCRdb keeps only in-frame clonotypes and omits some of them. V, J and clone size derive from that table, while D and trimming were established from the DNA sequence. The table includes more than 350,000 clones, roughly 90% detected once.

The receptor was isolated from a woman under 30 who had been exposed to COVID-19. The chain joins TRBV6-5 to TRBJ2-3; a weak D match, TRBD2 (6 bases). Sequencing was done on a sample of PBMCs or T cells enriched from blood (not recorded which). The CDR3 DNA is TGTGCCAGCAGACCCGCCGGGACTCGCACAGATACGCAGTATTTT. Protein sequence: CASRPAGTRTDTQYF.